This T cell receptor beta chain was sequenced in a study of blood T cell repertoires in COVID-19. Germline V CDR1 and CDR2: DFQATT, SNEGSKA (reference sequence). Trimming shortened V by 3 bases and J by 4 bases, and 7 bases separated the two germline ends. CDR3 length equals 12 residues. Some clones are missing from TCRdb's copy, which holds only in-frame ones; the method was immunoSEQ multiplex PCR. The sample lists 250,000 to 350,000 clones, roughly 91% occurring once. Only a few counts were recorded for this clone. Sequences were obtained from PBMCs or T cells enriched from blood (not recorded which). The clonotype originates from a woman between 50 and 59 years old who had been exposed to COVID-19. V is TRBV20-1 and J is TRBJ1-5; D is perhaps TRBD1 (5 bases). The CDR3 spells CSASRGNQPQHF. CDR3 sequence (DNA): TGCAGTGCTAGTAGGGGAAATCAGCCCCAGCATTTT.